The 27 T cell receptor beta chains in this list originate from one sample, sequenced in a study of blood T cell repertoires in COVID-19. Measured with immunoSEQ multiplex PCR; TCRdb has only the in-frame clones, and not every one. Of around 59,000 clones listed, approximately 80% are singletons. The material sequenced was peripheral blood. Source of these receptors: a man at least 80 years old with acute or convalescent COVID-19.

V usage is TRBV19 and J usage is TRBJ2-4; 12 bases line up with TRBD2. Trimming cost V 3 bases and J 12 bases; bases outside gene matches: 6. The CDR3 is 14 residues long. Per germline, CDR1 LNHDA and CDR2 SQIVND (reference sequence). Written as DNA, the CDR3 is TGTGCCAGTAGTATTGGAACTAGCGGGGGGTATCAGTACTTC. It specifies CASSIGTSGGYQYF.

In nucleotides, the CDR3 is TGTGCCAGCAGTGTTGGGACTAGAATAGAGACCCAGTACTTC. This codes for CASSVGTRIETQYF. The V call is TRBV2, the J call TRBJ2-5; 8 nucleotides match TRBD2. The CDR3 is made up of 14 amino acids. Per germline, CDR1 SNHLY and CDR2 FYNNEI. Trimming cost V 4 bases and J 4 bases; bases outside gene matches: 5.

This clone was found a few times. The chain recombines TRBV14 with TRBJ2-3; 7 positions match TRBD2. J lost 4 bases, V lost 2 bases, and 9 bases had no gene match. Germline V gives CDR1 SGHDN, CDR2 FVKESK. The CDR3 totals 16 residues. The DNA for the CDR3 is TGTGCCAGCAGCCAACAGCCAGCGGGAATGGCAGATACGCAGTATTTT. Amino acid sequence: CASSQQPAGMADTQYF.

The chain recombines TRBV24-1 with TRBJ2-1; possible D gene TRBD1, 6 bases. Germline V CDR1 and CDR2: KGHDR, SFDVKD. CDR3 length equals 13 residues. V lost 5 bases and J 8 bases, leaving 12 bases between the germline ends. The CDR3 loop reads CATSGNRDDEQFF. For the CDR3, the DNA is TGTGCCACCAGTGGAAACAGGGACGATGAGCAGTTCTTC.

This chain links TRBV5-1 with TRBJ1-2, with TRBD1 matching 7 bases. Germline V CDR1 and CDR2: SGHRS, YFSETQ. CDR3 length equals 13 residues. V gave up 6 bases and J gave up 14 bases; unmatched junction bases: 16. The chain's CDR3 is CASKGRDQGELTF. CDR3 DNA sequence: TGCGCCAGCAAAGGAAGGGATCAGGGGGAATTAACCTTC.

The chain joins TRBV29-1 to TRBJ1-5; D may be TRBD1 (5 bases). The CDR3 has 12 residues. The germline V gene encodes CDR1 SQVTM and CDR2 ANQGSEA. Trimming removed 6 bases from V and 0 bases from J, with 6 bases in between. The CDR3 nucleotides are TGCAGCGTGACAGATAGCAATCAGCCCCAGCATTTT. The encoded protein is CSVTDSNQPQHF.

The chain recombines TRBV3-1 (or the pseudogene TRBV3-2) with TRBJ2-7; D is unclear. The CDR3 extends over 15 amino acids. V was shortened by 4 bases and J by 0 bases, with 13 bases between the two germline ends. Germline values: CDR1 LGHDT, CDR2 YNNKEL (reference sequence). CDR3 amino acids: CASSPVGRSSYEQYF. CDR3 coding DNA: TGTGCCAGCAGCCCGGTTGGTCGTAGCTCCTACGAGCAGTACTTC.

This chain uses TRBV4-2 with TRBJ2-3; D remains ambiguous. Germline V CDR1 and CDR2: LGHNA, YNFKEQ. The CDR3 is 15 amino acids. The V end was cut by 4 bases, the J end by 3 bases, with 14 bases between. The CDR3 region is CASSPRSGGTDTQYF. The CDR3 bases are TGTGCCAGCAGCCCTCGGAGTGGCGGAACAGATACGCAGTATTTT.

This sequence joins TRBV4-1 and TRBJ2-7, with D possibly matching TRBD2 (5 bases). Trimming shortened V by 5 bases and J by 4 bases, and 18 bases separated the two germline ends. The CDR3 contains 15 residues. Per the germline V gene, CDR1 is MGHRA and CDR2 is YSYEKL. The CDR3 here is CASSFLATQGYEQYF. The DNA of the CDR3 is TGCGCCAGCAGCTTTTTAGCGACCCAAGGTTACGAGCAGTACTTC.

This clone was detected a few times. This chain uses TRBV7-2 with TRBJ2-3; 7 nucleotides match TRBD2. In germline, CDR1 is SGHTA, CDR2 FQGNSA. With V trimmed by 2 bases and J by 4 bases, 9 bases remained unmatched. This CDR3 comprises 16 residues. CDR3 coding DNA: TGTGCCAGCAGCTTAAAGGGCGGGAGTAGCGCAGATACGCAGTATTTT. It yields the protein CASSLKGGSSADTQYF.

The J gene is TRBJ1-2, the V gene TRBV5-6; 8 nucleotides agree with TRBD1. V gave up 0 bases and J gave up 4 bases; unmatched junction bases: 5. CDR1 and CDR2 from the germline V gene are SGHDT and YYEEEE. There are 15 residues in the CDR3. Written as DNA, the CDR3 is TGTGCCAGCAGCTTGGAGAACAGGGGGACCTATGGCTACACCTTC. Translated: CASSLENRGTYGYTF.

The chain couples TRBV4-2 to TRBJ1-2; TRBD1 might be the D (5 bases). CDR1 is LGHNA and CDR2 is YNFKEQ in the germline V gene. Trimming took off 2 bases at V and 0 bases at J, with 16 bases between the two ends. The CDR3 extends over 17 amino acids. The CDR3 is CASSQPALQGPNYGYTF. The CDR3 DNA is TGTGCCAGCAGCCAACCGGCGCTCCAGGGTCCTAACTATGGCTACACCTTC.

V is TRBV7-9 and J is TRBJ1-2; 9 bases match TRBD1. Germline values: CDR1 SEHNR, CDR2 FQNEAQ (reference sequence). V shed 5 bases and J 5 bases; nucleotides not matched to a gene: 9. The length of the CDR3 is 15 residues. CDR3 coding DNA: TGTGCCAGCAGCCCACCGGGACAGGGTACGTATGGCTACACCTTC. Amino acids: CASSPPGQGTYGYTF.

The V call is TRBV6-2 or TRBV6-3, the J call TRBJ2-1; D unclear. The CDR3 is 15 amino acids. Germline V gene data show CDR1 as MNHEY and CDR2 as SVGEGT. V was shortened by 4 bases and J by 0 bases, with 10 bases between the two germline ends. The CDR3 DNA is TGTGCCAGCAGTTCTGCGATGAGCTCCTACAATGAGCAGTTCTTC. Residues: CASSSAMSSYNEQFF.

This clone has only one observation. The rearrangement joins TRBV19 to TRBJ1-5; the D is unclear. This CDR3 contains 16 residues. Trimming left V 3 bases short and J 0 bases short, with 12 bases between. Germline-derived CDR1 and CDR2 are LNHDA and SQIVND (reference sequence). The CDR3 loop reads CASSMGGLNSNQPQHF. The CDR3 DNA is TGTGCCAGTAGTATGGGAGGGCTGAATAGCAATCAGCCCCAGCATTTT.

This clone was seen a single time. The gene calls are TRBV5-1 and TRBJ1-2; 7 bases are shared with TRBD1. V dropped 4 bases and J dropped 8; count of bases not matched to a gene: 11. Looked up from germline, CDR1 is SGHRS and CDR2 is YFSETQ. The CDR3 runs to 14 residues. The CDR3 DNA reads as TGCGCCAGCAGCCCCCTGGGACAGTACGCGGGCTACACCTTC. This codes for CASSPLGQYAGYTF. Full variable domain (outside the CDR3, taken from reference TRBV5-1 and TRBJ1-2): KAGVTQTPRYLIKTRGQQVTLSCSPISGHRSVSWYQQTPGQGLQFLFEYFSETQRNKGNFPGRFSGRQFSNSRSEMNVSTLELGDSALYLCASSPLGQYAGYTFGSGTRLTVV.

The chain links TRBV10-3 to TRBJ1-5, with a possible D match to TRBD1 (5 bases). V lost 6 bases to trimming and J lost 7 bases, with 13 bases between them. This CDR3 is built from 13 residues. CDR1 and CDR2 from the germline V gene are ENHRY and SYGVKD. The CDR3 DNA is TGTGCCATCAGGGTGGACAAGGACCAGCCCCAGCATTTT. Translation gives CAIRVDKDQPQHF.

A single count supports this clone. The CDR3 protein is CASSQEIGAYGYTF. CDR3 nucleotide sequence: TGCGCCAGCAGCCAAGAGATAGGGGCCTATGGCTACACCTTC. The gene calls are TRBV4-1 and TRBJ1-2; a weak D match, TRBD1 (5 bases). V lost 0 bases and J 4 bases, leaving 9 bases between the germline ends. The germline V gene encodes CDR1 MGHRA and CDR2 YSYEKL. This CDR3 comprises 14 residues.

The genes are TRBV28 and TRBJ1-3, with 9 bases aligning to TRBD1. J lost 8 bases, V lost 4 bases, and 12 bases had no gene match. Germline CDR1 is MDHEN and CDR2 is SYDVKM. This CDR3 has 16 residues. The CDR3 here is CASSSSGTGNGYTIYF. CDR3 coding DNA: TGTGCCAGCAGTTCATCCGGGACAGGGAATGGGTACACCATATATTTT. The full variable domain, completed using reference TRBV28 and TRBJ1-3, is DVKVTQSSRYLVKRTGEKVFLECVQDMDHENMFWYRQDPGLGLRLIYFSYDVKMKEKGDIPEGYSVSREKKERFSLILESASTNQTSMYLCASSSSGTGNGYTIYFGEGSWLTVV.

The chain is built from TRBV11-3 and TRBJ2-7, with 11 nucleotides matching TRBD2. The germline V gene encodes CDR1 SGHNT and CDR2 YENEEA. The CDR3 is made up of 14 amino acids. V dropped 5 bases and J dropped 3; count of bases not matched to a gene: 3. As DNA, the CDR3 is TGTGCCAGCAGCCCCGGGACTAGCGGCTACGAGCAGTACTTC. Its protein product is CASSPGTSGYEQYF. Full variable domain (remainder filled in from reference TRBV11-3 and TRBJ2-7): EAGVVQSPRYKIIEKKQPVAFWCNPISGHNTLYWYLQNLGQGPELLIRYENEEAVDDSQLPKDRFSAERLKGVDSTLKIQPAELGDSAVYLCASSPGTSGYEQYFGPGTRLTVT.

V and J are TRBV7-9 and TRBJ1-2, with a tentative D call TRBD1 (6 bases). The V gene's germline CDR1 is SEHNR and CDR2 FQNEAQ (reference sequence). V was trimmed by 8 bases and J by 2 bases, leaving 15 bases between them. This CDR3 is 14 amino acids long. The CDR3 here is CASVAWGPNYGYTF. In nucleotides, the CDR3 is TGTGCCAGCGTGGCTTGGGGGCCAAACTATGGCTACACCTTC.

V is TRBV13 and J is TRBJ1-1, with 10 bases that match TRBD1. Germline values: CDR1 PRHDT, CDR2 FYEKMQ (reference sequence). The CDR3 has 15 residues. V shed 4 bases and J 1 base; nucleotides not matched to a gene: 3. The CDR3 DNA reads TGTGCCAGCAGCTCTTGGACAGGGGGGAACACTGAAGCTTTCTTT. Residues: CASSSWTGGNTEAFF.

This clone is medium-sized. V and J are TRBV9 and TRBJ2-1, with D hard to call. Trimming shortened V by 3 bases and J by 7 bases, and 14 bases separated the two germline ends. The CDR3 has 14 amino acids. Germline CDR1 is SGDLS and CDR2 is YYNGEE. CDR3 coding DNA: TGTGCCAGCAGCGCCAACCCCAGTAAGAATGAGCAGTTCTTC. Its protein product is CASSANPSKNEQFF.

The chain combines TRBV27 with TRBJ1-2, with D hard to call. This CDR3 has 15 amino acids. The germline V gene encodes CDR1 MNHEY and CDR2 SMNVEV (reference sequence). With 4 bases removed from V and 2 bases from J, the gap between germline ends came to 14 bases. CDR3 in amino acids: CASSSSRALNYGYTF. CDR3 nucleotides: TGTGCCAGCAGTTCTTCCCGAGCCCTCAACTATGGCTACACCTTC.

This clone has more than one count but fewer than ten. V is TRBV5-1 and J is TRBJ1-2, with 8 bases matching TRBD1. This CDR3 spans 15 amino acids. V lost 0 bases to trimming and J lost 6 bases; unmatched junction nucleotides: 7. From germline, CDR1 is SGHRS and CDR2 YFSETQ. The CDR3 here is CASSLADRTGNGYTF. The DNA for the CDR3 is TGCGCCAGCAGCTTGGCCGATAGGACAGGGAATGGCTACACCTTC.

The J gene is TRBJ2-7, the V gene TRBV30, with 10 nucleotides matching TRBD1. Per the germline V gene, CDR1 is GTSNPN and CDR2 is SVGIG (reference sequence). V shed 0 bases and J 0 bases; nucleotides not matched to a gene: 8. The CDR3 covers 17 residues. DNA of the CDR3: TGTGCCTGGAGTGTAATGAGACAGGGGGCAAGCTCCTACGAGCAGTACTTC. This sequence encodes CAWSVMRQGASSYEQYF. Based on the CDR3 plus reference TRBV30 and TRBJ2-7, the full variable domain is SQTIHQWPATLVQPVGSPLSLECTVEGTSNPNLYWYRQAAGRGLQLLFYSVGIGQISSEVPQNLSASRPQDRQFILSSKKLLLSDSGFYLCAWSVMRQGASSYEQYFGPGTRLTVT.

The genes are TRBV19 and TRBJ2-1; 14 positions match TRBD2. This CDR3 has 15 residues. Trimming at V came to 6 bases and at J to 8 bases, leaving 6 bases not matched to a gene. Germline assignment: CDR1 LNHDA and CDR2 SQIVND (reference sequence). The CDR3 nucleotides read TGTGCCAGTAGCCTTGGGACTAGCGGGAGCTATGAGCAGTTCTTC. Amino acid sequence: CASSLGTSGSYEQFF.